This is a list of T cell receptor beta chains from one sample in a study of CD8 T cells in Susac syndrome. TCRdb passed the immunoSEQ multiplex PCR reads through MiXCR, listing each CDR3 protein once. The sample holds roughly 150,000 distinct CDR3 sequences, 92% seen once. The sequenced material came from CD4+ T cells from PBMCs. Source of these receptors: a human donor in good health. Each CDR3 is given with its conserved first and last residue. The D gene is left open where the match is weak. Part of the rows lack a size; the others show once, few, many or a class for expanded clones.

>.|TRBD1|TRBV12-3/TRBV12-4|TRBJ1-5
TGTGCCAGCAGTGGCAGGGGGACAGGGGGCGATCAGCCCCAGCATTTT
CASSGRGTGGDQPQHF
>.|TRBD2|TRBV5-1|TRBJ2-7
TGCGCCAGCAGCTTTCTAGCGGAGACCGGCGAGCAGTACTTC
CASSFLAETGEQYF
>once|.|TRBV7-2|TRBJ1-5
TGTGCCAGCAGCTTAGGTCAGGGCTTCAATCAGCCCCAGCATTTT
CASSLGQGFNQPQHF
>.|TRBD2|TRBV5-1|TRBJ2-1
TGCGCCAGCAGCTCTCTCTCCGGGGGGGACAATGAGCAGTTCTTC
CASSSLSGGDNEQFF
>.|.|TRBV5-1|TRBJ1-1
TGCGCCAGCCGCTACCCACAGGGTAAGGACACTGAAGCTTTCTTT
CASRYPQGKDTEAFF
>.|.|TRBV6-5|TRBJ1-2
TGTGCCAGCAGTTACTCAAACGATGGGGTTTATGGCTACACCTTC
CASSYSNDGVYGYTF
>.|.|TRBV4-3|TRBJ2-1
TGCGCCAGCAGCCAAGTTGGTCATAGCTTTTACAATGAGCAGTTCTTC
CASSQVGHSFYNEQFF
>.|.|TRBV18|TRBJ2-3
TGTGCCAGCTCACCACCGAGCGCAGATACGCAGTATTTT
CASSPPSADTQYF
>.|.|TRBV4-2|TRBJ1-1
TGTGCCAGCAGCCAAGAGGTAGGGACTGAAGCTTTCTTT
CASSQEVGTEAFF
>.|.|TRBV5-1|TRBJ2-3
TGCGCCAGCAGCTTGGTCGGCAGCACAGATACGCAGTATTTT
CASSLVGSTDTQYF
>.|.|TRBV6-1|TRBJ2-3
TGTGCCAGCAGTGAACAACGGACTAGCACAGATACGCAGTATTTT
CASSEQRTSTDTQYF
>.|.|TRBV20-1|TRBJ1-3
TGCAGTGCTAGAGATGGGGCGAAGCAGACACTGCGAAACACCATATATTTT
CSARDGAKQTLRNTIYF
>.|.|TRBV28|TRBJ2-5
TGTGCCAGCAGTTTTCCTAGCCTAGAGACCCAGTACTTC
CASSFPSLETQYF
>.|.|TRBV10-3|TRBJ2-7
TGTGCCATCAGTGAACCGAACGGGGAGCAGTACTTC
CAISEPNGEQYF
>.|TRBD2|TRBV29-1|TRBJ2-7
TGCAGCGTTGACGGGACTAGCGGGAGGACAGGCCGGCAGTACTTC
CSVDGTSGRTGRQYF
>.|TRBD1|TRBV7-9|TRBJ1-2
TGTGCCAGCAGCTTCCTAACAGGGGGCTATGGCTACACCTTC
CASSFLTGGYGYTF
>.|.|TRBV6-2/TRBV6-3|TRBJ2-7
TGTGCCAGCAGTTACGCCCGGGGAGCCTACGAGCAGTACTTC
CASSYARGAYEQYF
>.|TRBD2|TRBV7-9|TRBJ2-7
TGTGCCAGCAGCTTATTTGGCGGGACTACCTACGAGCAGTACTTC
CASSLFGGTTYEQYF
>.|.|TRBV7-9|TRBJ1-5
TGTGCCAGCAGCTTATCAATCGGGCAGTTCGAGCCCCAGCATTTT
CASSLSIGQFEPQHF
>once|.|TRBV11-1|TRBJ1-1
TGTGCCAGCAGTCAACAGGGCGCTAACACTGAAGCTTTCTTT
CASSQQGANTEAFF
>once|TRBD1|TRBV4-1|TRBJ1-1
TGCGCCAGCAGCCCGGGACAGGGGACACTGAACACTGAAGCTTTCTTT
CASSPGQGTLNTEAFF
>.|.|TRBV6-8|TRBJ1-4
TGTGCCAGCAGTTACCTTGCTCGGGACCCTCGAGAAAAACTGTTTTTT
CASSYLARDPREKLFF
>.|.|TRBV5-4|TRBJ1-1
TGTGCCAGCAGCAGAGGGATCGGGCAGGGGTGGGGAGCTTTCTTT
CASSRGIGQGWGAFF
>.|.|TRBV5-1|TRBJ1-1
TGCGCCAGCAGCTTCGGAGGGACCCTGAACACTGAAGCTTTCTTT
CASSFGGTLNTEAFF
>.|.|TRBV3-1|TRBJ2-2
TGTGCCAGCAGCCAAGATATCGGAGGCGGGGAGCTGTTTTTT
CASSQDIGGGELFF
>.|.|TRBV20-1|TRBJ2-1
TGCAGTGCTAGAGATCGGCCCCTCTACAATGAGCAGTTCTTC
CSARDRPLYNEQFF
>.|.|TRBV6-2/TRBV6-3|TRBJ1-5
TGTGCCAGCAGATTTCTCGAATCAGGGTCCGGGGATCAGCCCCAGCATTTT
CASRFLESGSGDQPQHF
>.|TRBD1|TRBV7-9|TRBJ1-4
TGTGCCAGCATCTTTGGGACAGGCAATGAAAAACTGTTTTTT
CASIFGTGNEKLFF
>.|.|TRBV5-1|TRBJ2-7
TGCGCCAGCAGCTTGAACAGGGCAAGCTCCTACGAGCAGTACTTC
CASSLNRASSYEQYF
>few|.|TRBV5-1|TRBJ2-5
TGCGCCAGCAGCTTGGCCCAGAAGGGGGAGACCCAGTACTTC
CASSLAQKGETQYF
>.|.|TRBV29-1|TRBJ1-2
TGCAGCGTTTCCACCCAAGACCTAAATGGCTACACCTTC
CSVSTQDLNGYTF
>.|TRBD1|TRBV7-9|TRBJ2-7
TGTGCCAGCAGCCCCCGGACAGGGGGCGTCTTCCAGCAGTACTTC
CASSPRTGGVFQQYF
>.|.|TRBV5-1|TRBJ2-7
TGCGCCAGCAGCTTCTCTGGAAACTACGAGCAGTACTTC
CASSFSGNYEQYF
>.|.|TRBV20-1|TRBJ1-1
TGCAGTGCTAGACGGGTCACTGAAGCTTTCTTT
CSARRVTEAFF
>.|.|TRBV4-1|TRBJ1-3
TGCGCCAGCAGCCAAGATGGAGACGGGGCTGGAAACACCATATATTTT
CASSQDGDGAGNTIYF
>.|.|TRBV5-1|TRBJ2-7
TGCGCCAGCAGCTTGGCCTTAGATTGGACTACCAGTCGGCAGCAGTACTTC
CASSLALDWTTSRQQYF
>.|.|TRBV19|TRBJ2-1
TGTGCCAGTAGTGAGGTGCTCAACAATGAGCAGTTCTTC
CASSEVLNNEQFF
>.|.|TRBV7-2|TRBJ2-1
TGTGCCAGCAGCTTAGGGAGGGGGATTTACAATGAGCAGTTCTTC
CASSLGRGIYNEQFF
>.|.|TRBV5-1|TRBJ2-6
TGCGCCAGCAGCCCAATGGGCGGTCTTAACTCTGGGGCCAACGTCCTGACTTTC
CASSPMGGLNSGANVLTF
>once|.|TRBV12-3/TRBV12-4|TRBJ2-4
TGTGCCAGCAGTTTGGGTTTGGGGACTGGAGCCAAAAACATTCAGTACTTC
CASSLGLGTGAKNIQYF
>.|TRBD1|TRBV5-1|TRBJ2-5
TGCGCCAGCAGCGAGACAGGGGGGAAAGAGACCCAGTACTTC
CASSETGGKETQYF
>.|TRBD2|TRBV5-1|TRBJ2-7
TGCGCCAGCAGCAATACTAGCGGCTCCTACGAGCAGTACTTC
CASSNTSGSYEQYF
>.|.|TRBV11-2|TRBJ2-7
TGTGCCAGCAGCTTCGTCCCGACGGTGTCCTACGAGCAGTACTTC
CASSFVPTVSYEQYF
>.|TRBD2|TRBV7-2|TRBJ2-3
TGTGCCAGCAGCCCACGCCGGGGACGGGCGGGAGGGGATACGCAGTATTTT
CASSPRRGRAGGDTQYF
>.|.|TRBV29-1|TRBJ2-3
TGCAGCGTTGATAGAGCCGGGACAACAACCTCCGCTGGGTATTTT
CSVDRAGTTTSAGYF
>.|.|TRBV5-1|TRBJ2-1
TGCGCCAGCAGCTTGGCACTGGCCCGAGGGGATGAGCAGTTCTTC
CASSLALARGDEQFF
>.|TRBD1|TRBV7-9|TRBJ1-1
TGTGCCAGCAGCTTTTTGGGCGGCAAGGGGGCGAACACTGAAGCTTTCTTT
CASSFLGGKGANTEAFF
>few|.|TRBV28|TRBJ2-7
TGTGCCAGCAGTTTTCATTCCTACGAGCAGTACTTC
CASSFHSYEQYF
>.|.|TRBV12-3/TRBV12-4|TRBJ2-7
TGTGCCAGCAGTCCCGGGACACCTAACTACGAGCAGTACTTC
CASSPGTPNYEQYF
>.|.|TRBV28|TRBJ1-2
TGTGCCAGCTGGGGATTTAACTATGGCTACACCTTC
CASWGFNYGYTF
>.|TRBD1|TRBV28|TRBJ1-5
TGTGCCAGCAGTTTATGGACAGGGGGAGGACAGCCCCAGCATTTT
CASSLWTGGGQPQHF
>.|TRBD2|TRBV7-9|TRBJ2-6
TGTGCCAGCAGCTTCGGGGGGGCTGGGGCCAACGTCCTGACTTTC
CASSFGGAGANVLTF